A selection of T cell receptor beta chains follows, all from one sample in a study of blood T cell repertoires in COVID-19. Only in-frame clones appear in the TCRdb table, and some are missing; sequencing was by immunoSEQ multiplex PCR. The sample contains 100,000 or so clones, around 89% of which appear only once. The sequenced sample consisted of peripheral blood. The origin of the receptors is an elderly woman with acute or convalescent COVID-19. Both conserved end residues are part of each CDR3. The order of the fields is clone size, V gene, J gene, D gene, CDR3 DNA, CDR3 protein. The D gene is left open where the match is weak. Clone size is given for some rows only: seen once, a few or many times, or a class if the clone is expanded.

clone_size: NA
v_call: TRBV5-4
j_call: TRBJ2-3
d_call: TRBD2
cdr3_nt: TGTGCCAGCAGCTTGGAACTAGCGGGGATCCTAAAAGACACAGATACGCAGTATTTT
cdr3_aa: CASSLELAGILKDTDTQYF

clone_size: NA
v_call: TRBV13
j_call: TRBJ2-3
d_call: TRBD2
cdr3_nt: TGTGCCAGCAGCAGTCGTATAGCGGGGGGTTCCCTAGGTACGCAGTATTTT
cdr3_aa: CASSSRIAGGSLGTQYF

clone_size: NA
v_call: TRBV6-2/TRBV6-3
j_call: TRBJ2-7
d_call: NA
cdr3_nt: TGTGCCAGCAGTACCCTCCGGGGCTACGAGCAGTACTTC
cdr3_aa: CASSTLRGYEQYF

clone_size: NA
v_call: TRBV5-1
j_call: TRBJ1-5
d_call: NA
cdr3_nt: TGCGCCAGCAGCTTGGGTTCGGGTGGAAGCAATCAGCCCCAGCATTTT
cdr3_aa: CASSLGSGGSNQPQHF

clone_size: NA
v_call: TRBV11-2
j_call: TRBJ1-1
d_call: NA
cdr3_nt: TGTGCCGTCGGGGGGGACCCTGTCGGGGAAGCTTTCTTT
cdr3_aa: CAVGGDPVGEAFF

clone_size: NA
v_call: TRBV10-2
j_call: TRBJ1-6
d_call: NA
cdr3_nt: TGCGCCAGCAGTGAGTCGTTAGTTAAGCACAATTCACCCCTCCACTTT
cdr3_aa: CASSESLVKHNSPLHF

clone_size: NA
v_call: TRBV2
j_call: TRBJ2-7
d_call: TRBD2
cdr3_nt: TGTGCCAGCAGGGAAGATAGCGGGGGCATCGGCGAGCAGTACTTC
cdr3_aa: CASREDSGGIGEQYF

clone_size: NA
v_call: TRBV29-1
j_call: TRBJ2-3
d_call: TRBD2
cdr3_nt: TGCAGCGTTGAAGGGTGGCGGGGGGGCCGGATAGATACGCAGTATTTT
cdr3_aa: CSVEGWRGGRIDTQYF

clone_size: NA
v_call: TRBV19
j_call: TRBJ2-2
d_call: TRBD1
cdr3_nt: TGTGCCACTCAAGGCCGGGACAGGGGGCTTCCCGGGGAGCTGTTTTTT
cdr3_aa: CATQGRDRGLPGELFF

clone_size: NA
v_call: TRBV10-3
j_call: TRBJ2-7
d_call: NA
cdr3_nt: TGTGCCATCCGTGCAACCGGGACAATCAACGAGCAGTACTTC
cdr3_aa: CAIRATGTINEQYF

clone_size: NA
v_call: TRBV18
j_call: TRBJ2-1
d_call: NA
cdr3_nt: TGTGCCAGCTCACAGACCACGACGGGGATTGAGCAGTTCTTC
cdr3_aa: CASSQTTTGIEQFF

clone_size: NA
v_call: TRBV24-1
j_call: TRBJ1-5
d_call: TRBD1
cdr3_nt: TGTGCCACCAGTGAAGGGAGGCAGGGGGGTAGACAGCCCCAGCATTTT
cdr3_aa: CATSEGRQGGRQPQHF

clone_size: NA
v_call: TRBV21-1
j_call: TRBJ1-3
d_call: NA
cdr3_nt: TGTGCCAGCAGCATGGACAGGGGCGAAAGAAACACCATATATTTT
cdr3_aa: CASSMDRGERNTIYF

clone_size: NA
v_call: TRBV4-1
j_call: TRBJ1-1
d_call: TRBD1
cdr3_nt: TGCGCCAGCAGCGTGACAGGGCGCCACATAAACACTGAAGCTTTCTTT
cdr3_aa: CASSVTGRHINTEAFF

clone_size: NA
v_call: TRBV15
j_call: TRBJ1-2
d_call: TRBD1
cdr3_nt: TGTGCCACCAGCAGATCCGGACAGGAATATGGCTACACCTTC
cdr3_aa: CATSRSGQEYGYTF

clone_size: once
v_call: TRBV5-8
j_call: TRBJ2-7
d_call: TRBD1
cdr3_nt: TGTGCCAGCAGCAAAGTCACCGGGACAGGGGAACTATACGAGCAGTACTTC
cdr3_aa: CASSKVTGTGELYEQYF

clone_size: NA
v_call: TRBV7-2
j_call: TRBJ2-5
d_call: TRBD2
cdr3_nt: TGTGCCAGCAGCTTTTCGACGGGAGGTTTTTGGGAGACCCAGTACTTC
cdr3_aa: CASSFSTGGFWETQYF

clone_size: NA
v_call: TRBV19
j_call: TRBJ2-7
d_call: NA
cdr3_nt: TGTGCCAGTAGTATTTGGGGAGAACCCTACGAGCAGTACTTC
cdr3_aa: CASSIWGEPYEQYF

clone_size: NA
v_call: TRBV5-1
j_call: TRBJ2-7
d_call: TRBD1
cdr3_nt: TGCGCCAGCAGCCCCGGACAGGCCCTCCGGTACGAGCAGTACTTC
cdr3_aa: CASSPGQALRYEQYF

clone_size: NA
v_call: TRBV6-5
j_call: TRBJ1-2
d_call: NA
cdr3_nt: TGTGCCAGCAGTTACAGTCAGTTCTATGGCTACACCTTC
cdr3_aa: CASSYSQFYGYTF

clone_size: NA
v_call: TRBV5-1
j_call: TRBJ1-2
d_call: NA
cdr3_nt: TGCGCCAGCAGCCCCGTCCCGGGACTTGCCTTCTATGGCTACACCTTC
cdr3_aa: CASSPVPGLAFYGYTF

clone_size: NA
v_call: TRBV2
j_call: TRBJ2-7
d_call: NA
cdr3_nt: TGTGCCAGCAATACCGCAGGGTTACGACCCCACGAGCAGTACTTC
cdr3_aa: CASNTAGLRPHEQYF

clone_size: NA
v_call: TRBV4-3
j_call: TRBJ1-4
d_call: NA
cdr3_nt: TGCGCCAGCAGCCAAGATTACGTACGGTGGGGGACTTGGCCAACTAATGAAAAACTGTTTTTT
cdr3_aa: CASSQDYVRWGTWPTNEKLFF

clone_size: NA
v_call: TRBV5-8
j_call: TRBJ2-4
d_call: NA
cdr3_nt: TGTGCCAGCATAAAGCCTGCAGAGGGAAACATTCAGTACTTC
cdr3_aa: CASIKPAEGNIQYF

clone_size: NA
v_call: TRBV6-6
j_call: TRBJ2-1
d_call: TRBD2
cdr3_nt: TGTGCCAGCAGTCGGGGGACTAGCGGGAGCTCCTACAATGAGCAGTTCTTC
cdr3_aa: CASSRGTSGSSYNEQFF

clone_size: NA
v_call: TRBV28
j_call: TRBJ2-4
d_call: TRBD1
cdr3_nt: TGTGCCAGCAGAGTACAGGGGGCGCCTGCCAAAAACATTCAGTACTTC
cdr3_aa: CASRVQGAPAKNIQYF

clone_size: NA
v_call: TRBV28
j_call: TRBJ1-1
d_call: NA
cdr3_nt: TGTGCCAGCAGTTTTCAGGGGCGGAACACTGAAGCTTTCTTT
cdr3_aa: CASSFQGRNTEAFF